The 24 T cell receptor beta chains listed next were all sequenced from one sample in a study of cytomegalovirus exposure and HLA in healthy donors. The study ran its PCR with 60 Vbeta and 13 Jbeta primers. Repertoires were generated with immunoSEQ multiplex PCR, while TCRdb's copy carries only in-frame clones and drops some. The table lists about 130,000 clones, approximately 75% of them singletons. The sample consisted of PBMCs. The receptors here all came from a woman between 40 and 50 years old in good health and CMV-seropositive.

This chain joins TRBV4-1 and TRBJ2-5, with 16 positions matching TRBD2. TRBJ2-7 matches the DNA end more closely, so the J call is doubtful. The germline gives CDR1 MGHRA, CDR2 YSYEKL. The CDR3 totals 22 residues. The CDR3 loop is CASSQVLHGMGLAGGSSYEQYF. The CDR3 DNA follows: TGCGCCAGCAGCCAAGTTCTTCATGGAATGGGACTAGCGGGGGGGAGCTCCTACGAGCAGTACTTC.

The chain is built from TRBV6-4 and TRBJ1-1, with TRBD1 matching over 7 bases. Trimming removed 6 bases from V and 3 bases from J; junction bases left unmatched: 4. The CDR3 extends over 13 amino acids. Germline CDR1 and CDR2: MRHNA and SNTAGT. The CDR3: CASRAQGDTEAFF. Here the CDR3 DNA reads TGTGCCAGCAGAGCTCAGGGGGACACTGAAGCTTTCTTT.

This rearrangement joins TRBV7-6 to TRBJ1-2, with TRBD1 as a possible D gene (5 bases). Germline V lookup: CDR1 SGHVS, CDR2 FNYEAQ. The CDR3 sequence is 15 residues long. V dropped 0 bases and J dropped 8 bases, with 16 bases sitting between them. CDR3 protein: CASSLAFSGLGGYTF. CDR3 sequence (DNA): TGTGCCAGCAGCTTAGCCTTTTCAGGGCTGGGGGGCTACACCTTC.

This sequence joins TRBV25-1 and TRBJ1-5; D not certain. Trimming took 3 bases from V and 3 from J, leaving 6 bases between them. The germline V gene has CDR1 MGHDK and CDR2 SYGVNS. This CDR3 is 13 amino acids long. The CDR3 region has the DNA TGTGCCAGCAGTGACCAGTCCAATCAGCCCCAGCATTTT. This encodes CASSDQSNQPQHF.

The chain employs TRBV4-1 and TRBJ2-1; 8 nucleotides line up with TRBD2. The V gene's germline CDR1 is MGHRA and CDR2 YSYEKL. CDR3 length equals 16 residues. The trim removed 0 bases at V and 9 bases at J, leaving 10 bases unmatched. In nucleotides, the CDR3 is TGCGCCAGCAGCCAAGACAATGGAGCGGGAGCACTTGAGCAGTTCTTC. Amino acids: CASSQDNGAGALEQFF.

This sequence joins TRBV11-3 and TRBJ2-3, with 7 bases aligning to TRBD2. Trimming at V came to 4 bases and at J to 0 bases, leaving 7 bases not matched to a gene. This CDR3 is 16 amino acids long. Germline CDR1 and CDR2: SGHNT and YENEEA. CDR3 sequence: CASSSASGTSTDTQYF. The DNA of the CDR3 is TGTGCCAGCAGCTCCGCGAGCGGGACTAGCACAGATACGCAGTATTTT.

This sequence joins TRBV4-2 and TRBJ1-1; D remains ambiguous. V dropped 0 bases and J dropped 2 bases, with 13 bases sitting between them. This CDR3 has 16 amino acids. Germline loops: CDR1 LGHNA, CDR2 YNFKEQ. The CDR3 protein is CASSQEPGSLNTEAFF. CDR3 DNA: TGTGCCAGCAGCCAAGAACCAGGCTCCCTAAACACTGAAGCTTTCTTT.

The sample holds one count of this clone. The chain is built from TRBV4-1 and TRBJ2-2; possibly TRBD1 for D (5 bases). The germline V gene has CDR1 MGHRA and CDR2 YSYEKL. Trimming left V 1 base short and J 6 bases short, with 12 bases between. CDR3 size: 15 residues. CDR3 residues: CASSQAESRAGELFF. Here the CDR3 DNA reads TGCGCCAGCAGCCAAGCGGAGAGCAGGGCCGGGGAGCTGTTTTTT.

This clone was seen a few times. V gene TRBV16 combines with J gene TRBJ2-7; TRBD1 might be the D (6 bases). The germline V gene encodes CDR1 KGHSY and CDR2 FQNENV. V gave up 4 bases and J gave up 0 bases, with 13 bases separating them. The CDR3 spans 15 residues. Here the CDR3 reads CASSRGQQTSYEQYF. In nucleotides, the CDR3 is TGTGCCAGCAGCCGAGGACAGCAAACCTCCTACGAGCAGTACTTC. The full variable domain, rest sourced from reference TRBV16 and TRBJ2-7, is GEEVAQTPKHLVRGEGQKAKLYCAPIKGHSYVFWYQQVLKNEFKFLISFQNENVFDETGMPKERFSAKCLPNSPCSLEIQATKLEDSAVYFCASSRGQQTSYEQYFGPGTRLTVT.

The V and J genes are TRBV6-5 and TRBJ1-1; the D gene is possibly TRBD1 (6 bases). The CDR3 is 13 amino acids. V gave up 9 bases and J gave up 0 bases, with 11 bases separating them. Per germline, CDR1 MNHEY and CDR2 SVGAGI. Written as DNA, the CDR3 is TGTGCCAGTAGGGGGTCGCTGAACACTGAAGCTTTCTTT. Translated, it gives CASRGSLNTEAFF.

V and J are TRBV4-1 and TRBJ1-2; D not resolved. CDR3 length equals 15 residues. CDR1 is MGHRA, CDR2 YSYEKL, per germline. V was shortened by 0 bases and J by 2 bases, with 10 bases between the two germline ends. The CDR3 DNA follows: TGCGCCAGCAGCCAAGAGGGCAGCCCCAACTATGGCTACACCTTC. As protein: CASSQEGSPNYGYTF.

In nucleotides, the CDR3 is TGTGCCAGCAGAGGTCCCGGGAGCGACGAAGCTTTCTTT. Protein product: CASRGPGSDEAFF. The chain employs TRBV28 and TRBJ1-1; D remains unclear. Trimming removed 6 bases at V and 8 bases at J, with 16 bases between. The V gene's germline CDR1 is MDHEN and CDR2 SYDVKM. CDR3 size: 13 residues.

V usage is TRBV11-3 and J usage is TRBJ2-3; D not certain. Trimming took 7 bases from V and 0 from J, leaving 14 bases between them. CDR3 length equals 15 residues. Germline-derived CDR1 and CDR2 are SGHNT and YENEEA. Written as DNA, the CDR3 is TGTGCCAGCACCCCCTCGTATTATAGCACAGATACGCAGTATTTT. This encodes CASTPSYYSTDTQYF.

The chain is built from TRBV9 and TRBJ2-1; 9 bases are shared with TRBD2. Trimming took 3 bases from V and 4 from J; bases not matched to a gene: 8. This CDR3 comprises 16 residues. Germline values: CDR1 SGDLS, CDR2 YYNGEE. CDR3 residues: CASSEETSGFYNEQFF. For the CDR3, the DNA is TGTGCCAGCAGCGAAGAGACTAGCGGATTTTACAATGAGCAGTTCTTC.

V and J are TRBV19 and TRBJ2-3; 9 bases map to TRBD1. The CDR3 has 16 residues. Germline values: CDR1 LNHDA, CDR2 SQIVND (reference sequence). V gave up 7 bases and J gave up 2 bases; unmatched junction bases: 10. As DNA, the CDR3 is TGTGCCAGTACCAGGCACACAGGGGGCAACACAGATACGCAGTATTTT. Protein: CASTRHTGGNTDTQYF. Combining the CDR3 with reference TRBV19 and TRBJ2-3 gives the whole variable domain DGGITQSPKYLFRKEGQNVTLSCEQNLNHDAMYWYRQDPGQGLRLIYYSQIVNDFQKGDIAEGYSVSREKKESFPLTVTSAQKNPTAFYLCASTRHTGGNTDTQYFGPGTRLTVL.

This sequence joins TRBV6-5 and TRBJ1-2, with D possibly TRBD1 on 6 matching bases. Germline V gene lookup returns CDR1 MNHEY and CDR2 SVGAGI. Between the trimmed V and J ends, which lost 4 bases and 4 bases, there was a span of 16 bases. This CDR3 has 15 amino acids. This chain's CDR3 is CASSSTGSLGYGYTF. DNA for the CDR3: TGTGCCAGCAGTTCAACAGGGAGTCTGGGCTATGGCTACACCTTC.

The chain uses TRBV9 and TRBJ2-5, with 7 nucleotides matching TRBD2. The junction had 6 bases not matched to a gene; V was cut back by 0 bases and J by 1 base. From germline, CDR1 is SGDLS and CDR2 YYNGEE. The CDR3 sequence is 16 residues long. CDR3 protein: CASSVGVAGAQETQYF. CDR3 in DNA: TGTGCCAGCAGCGTAGGGGTAGCGGGCGCCCAAGAGACCCAGTACTTC.

This clone was recorded once. This chain connects TRBV7-9 to TRBJ1-2, with D possibly matching TRBD1 (5 bases). The CDR3 is 17 amino acids. The V gene's germline CDR1 is SEHNR and CDR2 FQNEAQ (reference sequence). Trimming removed 1 base from V and 2 bases from J, with 17 bases in between. The CDR3 here is CASSLEKGQTQNYGYTF. In DNA, the CDR3 is TGTGCCAGCAGCTTAGAGAAGGGGCAGACACAAAACTATGGCTACACCTTC.

The J gene is TRBJ2-7, the V gene TRBV19; D is perhaps TRBD2 (5 bases). The CDR3 loop spans 13 amino acids. The germline V gene encodes CDR1 LNHDA and CDR2 SQIVND (reference sequence). V was clipped by 8 bases and J by 4 bases, with 15 bases between them. For the CDR3, the DNA is TGTGCCAGTGACACGGGATCGTCTTACGAGCAGTACTTC. Residues: CASDTGSSYEQYF. Variable domain in full (rest from reference TRBV19 and TRBJ2-7): DGGITQSPKYLFRKEGQNVTLSCEQNLNHDAMYWYRQDPGQGLRLIYYSQIVNDFQKGDIAEGYSVSREKKESFPLTVTSAQKNPTAFYLCASDTGSSYEQYFGPGTRLTVT.

This clone came up once. The genes are TRBV7-9 and TRBJ2-1; TRBD2 might be the D (7 bases). From germline, CDR1 is SEHNR and CDR2 FQNEAQ (reference sequence). The V end lost 5 bases, the J end lost 3 bases, and 20 bases lay between the germline ends. This CDR3 is built from 17 residues. The CDR3 loop is CASSPALSGTIYNEQFF. Written as DNA, the CDR3 is TGTGCCAGCAGCCCTGCCCTCAGCGGGACAATCTACAATGAGCAGTTCTTC.

J is TRBJ2-7 and V is TRBV11-2; 8 bases agree with TRBD2. The CDR3 is 15 amino acids. In germline, CDR1 is SGHAT, CDR2 FQNNGV. V lost 1 base to trimming and J lost 5 bases; unmatched junction nucleotides: 7. The CDR3 reads CASSLVTSGVHEQYF. For the CDR3, the DNA is TGTGCCAGCAGCTTAGTTACTAGCGGTGTCCACGAGCAGTACTTC.

This sequence joins TRBV5-1 and TRBJ2-5; 11 bases map to TRBD2. Germline V gene sequence: CDR1 SGHRS, CDR2 YFSETQ. This CDR3 has 16 amino acids. V lost 1 base to trimming and J lost 1 base; unmatched junction nucleotides: 3. CDR3 protein: CASSLQTSGGQETQYF. CDR3 coding DNA: TGCGCCAGCAGCTTGCAAACTAGCGGGGGCCAAGAGACCCAGTACTTC.

This chain joins TRBV5-4 and TRBJ2-1, with 7 bases lining up with TRBD2. The CDR3 extends over 14 amino acids. The J segment lost 5 bases and the V segment lost 3 bases, leaving 5 bases of the junction unmatched. The germline V gene encodes CDR1 SGHNT and CDR2 YYREEE (reference sequence). CDR3 sequence (DNA): TGTGCCAGCAGCTCCGGGACTACCGACAATGAGCAGTTCTTC. Residues: CASSSGTTDNEQFF.

This chain joins TRBV10-1 and TRBJ2-1; tentatively, D is TRBD1 (6 bases). This CDR3 has 14 residues. Germline lookup yields CDR1 WNHNN and CDR2 SYGVQD (reference sequence). The CDR3 protein is CAADPDSSYNEQFF. CDR3 sequence (DNA): TGCGCTGCCGACCCGGACAGCTCCTACAATGAGCAGTTCTTC.